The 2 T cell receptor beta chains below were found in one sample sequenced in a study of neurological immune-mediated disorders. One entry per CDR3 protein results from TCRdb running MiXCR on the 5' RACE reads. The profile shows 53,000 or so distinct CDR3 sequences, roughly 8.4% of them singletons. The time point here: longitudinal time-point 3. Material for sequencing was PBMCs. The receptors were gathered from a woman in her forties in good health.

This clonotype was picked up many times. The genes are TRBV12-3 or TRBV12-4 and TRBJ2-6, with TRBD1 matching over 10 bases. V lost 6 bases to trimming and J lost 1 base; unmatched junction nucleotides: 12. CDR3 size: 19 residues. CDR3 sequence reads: CASSRAGTGVGSGANVLTF. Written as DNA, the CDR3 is TGTGCCAGCAGCCGGGCGGGGACAGGGGTCGGTTCTGGGGCCAACGTCCTGACTTTC.

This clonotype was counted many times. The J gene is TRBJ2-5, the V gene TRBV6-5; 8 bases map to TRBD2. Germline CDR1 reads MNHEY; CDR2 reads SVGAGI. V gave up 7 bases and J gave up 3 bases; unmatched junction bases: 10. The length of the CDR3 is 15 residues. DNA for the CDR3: TGTGCCAGCACTTCGTCTTTCGGGAGGGAAGAGACCCAGTACTTC. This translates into CASTSSFGREETQYF.